This paragraph reports one T cell receptor (beta chain). Its matching antigen is unknown. The data derive from a study of cytomegalovirus exposure and HLA in healthy donors. Notes on the study in general: The TCR clusters that emerged in the first cohort tended, a later analysis found, to co-occur in the 120 validation repertoires. Testing in vitro showed three CMV-associated chains specific for CMV antigens.

Data came from immunoSEQ multiplex PCR; TCRdb stores just in-frame clones and leaves some out. The table shows hundreds of thousands of clones, with 87% occurring only once. This TCR was recovered from a man in his late teens or twenties in good health and CMV-seropositive. The sample comprised PBMCs.

The CDR3 sequence: CAWMAGDSSYEQYF. For the CDR3, the DNA is TGTGCCTGGATGGCGGGGGACTCATCCTACGAGCAGTACTTC. The rearrangement links TRBV30 to TRBJ2-7; 7 nucleotides match TRBD2. This CDR3 is 14 amino acids long. From germline, CDR1 is GTSNPN and CDR2 SVGIG (reference sequence). The junction had 7 bases not matched to a gene; V was cut back by 4 bases and J by 1 base. The full variable domain, its missing parts supplied by reference TRBV30 and TRBJ2-7, is SQTIHQWPATLVQPVGSPLSLECTVEGTSNPNLYWYRQAAGRGLQLLFYSVGIGQISSEVPQNLSASRPQDRQFILSSKKLLLSDSGFYLCAWMAGDSSYEQYFGPGTRLTVT.